This T cell receptor beta chain was recorded in a study of cytomegalovirus exposure and HLA in healthy donors. General study results and limits: Presence/absence analyses rested on an assumption that sequencing depth was roughly uniform across donors. Overall, approximately 180 TCR beta chains were annotated as cytomegalovirus-associated. As was reported, the classifier diagnosed cytomegalovirus status with high specificity and sensitivity.

Comment on this clone: Its specificity is unknown.

Primers for the PCR totalled 60 Vbeta and 13 Jbeta. The data were produced by immunoSEQ multiplex PCR, yet TCRdb's version contains in-frame clones alone and is incomplete. The sample consists of over 100,000 clones, approximately 70% of them appearing once. Source material: PBMCs. The origin of this receptor is a woman aged 25 to 39 in good health and CMV-seronegative.

CDR3 coding DNA: TGCAGCGTCGTCAGAGGGCCCGGGGAGCTGTTTTTT. It translates to CSVVRGPGELFF. The chain recombines TRBV29-1 with TRBJ2-2; perhaps TRBD2 as D (5 bases). The CDR3 runs 12 residues. Germline V gene sequence: CDR1 SQVTM, CDR2 ANQGSEA. V lost 6 bases and J lost 6, with 11 bases in between.